This T cell receptor beta chain came from a study of patients and donors after allogeneic stem cell transplantation. This CDR3 has 12 residues. Trimming left V 7 bases short and J 6 bases short, with 12 bases between. The germline CDR1 and CDR2 sequences are SGHTA and FQGNSA. TCRdb recomputed calls from the RT-PCR reads with MiXCR, one row per CDR3 protein. The table lists about a million distinct CDR3 sequences, approximately 18% of them singletons, with 6% in the top ten. Sequences were obtained from blood, either unsorted or a sorted T cell fraction (not recorded which). The TCR comes from a human donor who was either an allogeneic HSCT recipient or a stem cell or donor lymphocyte infusion donor (not recorded which). It is not recorded whose cells these are; they may come from a transplant donor. The J gene is TRBJ1-1, the V gene TRBV7-2; no reliable D call. The CDR3 DNA is TGTGCCAGCAAGGGCCTCGCCGCTGAAGCTTTCTTT. Translated: CASKGLAAEAFF.